This is a list of T cell receptor beta chains from one sample in a study of beta chain features in type 1 diabetes. Generated by immunoSEQ multiplex PCR, the TCRdb table keeps only in-frame clones and is missing some. The data contain 250,000 to 300,000 clones, approximately 15% of them singletons. Input material: naive CD4+ T cells from blood. These receptors all come from a man aged 30 to 39 with type 1 diabetes. CDR3s include the opening cysteine and the closing phenylalanine or tryptophan. The order of the fields is D gene, J gene, clone size, V gene, CDR3 DNA, CDR3 protein. A D gene is named only where the DNA matches it firmly. Part of the rows lack a size; the others show once, few, many or a class for expanded clones.

d_call: TRBD1
j_call: TRBJ2-7
clone_size: few
v_call: TRBV4-1
cdr3_nt: TGCGCCAGCAGCGCCCAGGACAGGGCCTACGAGCAGTACTTC
cdr3_aa: CASSAQDRAYEQYF

d_call: -
j_call: TRBJ2-3
clone_size: -
v_call: TRBV6-1
cdr3_nt: TGTGCCAGCAGTCTGACCGAGGGAGATACGCAGTATTTT
cdr3_aa: CASSLTEGDTQYF

d_call: -
j_call: TRBJ2-7
clone_size: few
v_call: TRBV4-2
cdr3_nt: TGTGCCAGCAGCCAAGTTGGTAGTTACGAGCAGTACTTC
cdr3_aa: CASSQVGSYEQYF

d_call: -
j_call: TRBJ2-5
clone_size: -
v_call: TRBV5-1
cdr3_nt: TGCGCCAGCAGCTTGGGCGGCAGCCATCAAGAGACCCAGTACTTC
cdr3_aa: CASSLGGSHQETQYF

d_call: -
j_call: TRBJ1-5
clone_size: -
v_call: TRBV30
cdr3_nt: TGTGCCTGGAGTCGGACTGGAGCGCAGCCCCAGCATTTT
cdr3_aa: CAWSRTGAQPQHF

d_call: TRBD1
j_call: TRBJ2-7
clone_size: -
v_call: TRBV19
cdr3_nt: TGTGCCAGTAGTATGGACGGGACAGGGTACAACGAGCAGTACTTC
cdr3_aa: CASSMDGTGYNEQYF

d_call: -
j_call: TRBJ2-2
clone_size: few
v_call: TRBV4-2
cdr3_nt: TGTGCCAGCAGCCAAGAATCGGGGGACGTCGGGGAGCTGTTTTTT
cdr3_aa: CASSQESGDVGELFF

d_call: -
j_call: TRBJ2-3
clone_size: -
v_call: TRBV18
cdr3_nt: TGTGCCAGCTCACCCAGCGCCCCCCGGGATACGCAGTATTTT
cdr3_aa: CASSPSAPRDTQYF

d_call: -
j_call: TRBJ2-1
clone_size: few
v_call: TRBV6-4
cdr3_nt: TGTGCCAGCAGTACCCGGGGTTGGTCGAATGAGCAGTTCTTC
cdr3_aa: CASSTRGWSNEQFF

d_call: -
j_call: TRBJ1-5
clone_size: -
v_call: TRBV7-9
cdr3_nt: TGTGCCAGCAGCTTAGAGGGGACTGGGAGCAATCAGCCCCAGCATTTT
cdr3_aa: CASSLEGTGSNQPQHF

d_call: TRBD2
j_call: TRBJ2-1
clone_size: -
v_call: TRBV11-2
cdr3_nt: TGTGCCAGCAGCCTTAGCGGACTAGCGGAGAACAATGAGCAGTTCTTC
cdr3_aa: CASSLSGLAENNEQFF

d_call: -
j_call: TRBJ2-1
clone_size: -
v_call: TRBV28
cdr3_nt: TGTGCCAGCAGTTTCCCGGGAGCCGGGACAAGACAGGGTGAGCAGTTCTTC
cdr3_aa: CASSFPGAGTRQGEQFF

d_call: TRBD1
j_call: TRBJ2-1
clone_size: -
v_call: TRBV6-4
cdr3_nt: TGTGCCAGCAGTGACTCGACAGGGTACAATGAGCAGTTCTTC
cdr3_aa: CASSDSTGYNEQFF

d_call: -
j_call: TRBJ2-4
clone_size: -
v_call: TRBV28
cdr3_nt: TGTGCCAGCAGTTCCCCGGAGAGGGCGGAGGGCATTCAGTACTTC
cdr3_aa: CASSSPERAEGIQYF

d_call: -
j_call: TRBJ1-2
clone_size: -
v_call: TRBV28
cdr3_nt: TGTGCCAGCAGTGCGTTTGGGGGCGGCTACACCTTC
cdr3_aa: CASSAFGGGYTF

d_call: -
j_call: TRBJ2-3
clone_size: -
v_call: TRBV7-3
cdr3_nt: TGTGCCAGCAGCCTGGGACTCGCTAGGCCAGATACGCAGTATTTT
cdr3_aa: CASSLGLARPDTQYF

d_call: -
j_call: TRBJ2-4
clone_size: few
v_call: TRBV30
cdr3_nt: TGTGCCTGGAGCGACTTCTTGACCGGGAATGTTCAGTACTTC
cdr3_aa: CAWSDFLTGNVQYF

d_call: TRBD1
j_call: TRBJ2-7
clone_size: few
v_call: TRBV7-2
cdr3_nt: TGTGCCAGCAGCCCACAGGGGATTGACGAGCAGTACTTC
cdr3_aa: CASSPQGIDEQYF

d_call: -
j_call: TRBJ2-3
clone_size: -
v_call: TRBV6-1
cdr3_nt: TGTGCCAGCAGCGAACAGGTGAACACAGATACGCAGTATTTT
cdr3_aa: CASSEQVNTDTQYF

d_call: -
j_call: TRBJ1-1
clone_size: -
v_call: TRBV19
cdr3_nt: TGTGCCAGTAGTATTAGGGTCAGGGTGTATAGAATGAACACTGAAGCTTTCTTT
cdr3_aa: CASSIRVRVYRMNTEAFF

d_call: TRBD2
j_call: TRBJ2-1
clone_size: few
v_call: TRBV18
cdr3_nt: TGTGCCAGCTCACCGCCGGGACTAGACAATGAGCAGTTCTTC
cdr3_aa: CASSPPGLDNEQFF

d_call: -
j_call: TRBJ1-2
clone_size: -
v_call: TRBV6-6
cdr3_nt: TGTGCCAGCATCGGGGTTAGGAGTTACTATGGCTACACCTTC
cdr3_aa: CASIGVRSYYGYTF

d_call: -
j_call: TRBJ2-7
clone_size: few
v_call: TRBV4-3
cdr3_nt: TGCGCCAGCAGCCAAGACACCGACAGACCCTACGAGCAGTACTTC
cdr3_aa: CASSQDTDRPYEQYF

d_call: TRBD2
j_call: TRBJ2-5
clone_size: -
v_call: TRBV28
cdr3_nt: TGTGCCAGCAGTTCCCTAGCGGGAGTCGCGGAGACCCAGTACTTC
cdr3_aa: CASSSLAGVAETQYF

d_call: -
j_call: TRBJ1-1
clone_size: -
v_call: TRBV6-5
cdr3_nt: TGTGCCAGCAGTTCAACAGTCATGAACACTGAAGCTTTCTTT
cdr3_aa: CASSSTVMNTEAFF

d_call: TRBD2
j_call: TRBJ2-7
clone_size: few
v_call: TRBV29-1
cdr3_nt: TGCAGCGTTGATGGGACTAGCGGATCCTACGAGCAGTACTTC
cdr3_aa: CSVDGTSGSYEQYF

d_call: -
j_call: TRBJ1-2
clone_size: -
v_call: TRBV7-9
cdr3_nt: TGTGCCAGCAGGTCGAAAGGAGGGGACTATGGCTACACCTTC
cdr3_aa: CASRSKGGDYGYTF

d_call: TRBD1
j_call: TRBJ2-7
clone_size: -
v_call: TRBV19
cdr3_nt: TGTGCCAGCCAAACAGGGGATGGGTACGAGCAGTACTTC
cdr3_aa: CASQTGDGYEQYF

d_call: TRBD1
j_call: TRBJ2-7
clone_size: -
v_call: TRBV6-6
cdr3_nt: TGTGCCAGCAGAGACAGGGCGGTGGGGATCGACGAGCAGTACTTC
cdr3_aa: CASRDRAVGIDEQYF

d_call: -
j_call: TRBJ2-2
clone_size: -
v_call: TRBV28
cdr3_nt: TGTGCCAGCAGTTTCACCACAGGAACCGGGGAGCTGTTTTTT
cdr3_aa: CASSFTTGTGELFF

d_call: -
j_call: TRBJ2-1
clone_size: few
v_call: TRBV9
cdr3_nt: TGTGCCAGCAGCCCCCGGGTCTACAATGAGCAGTTCTTC
cdr3_aa: CASSPRVYNEQFF

d_call: -
j_call: TRBJ2-5
clone_size: few
v_call: TRBV1
cdr3_nt: TGCACCAGCAGCCGTCGGGTAGGAGAGACCCAGTACTTC
cdr3_aa: CTSSRRVGETQYF

d_call: -
j_call: TRBJ1-2
clone_size: few
v_call: TRBV29-1
cdr3_nt: TGCAGCGTTGTCGGTACAGGGCGTAGTGGCTACACCTTC
cdr3_aa: CSVVGTGRSGYTF

d_call: -
j_call: TRBJ1-3
clone_size: few
v_call: TRBV30
cdr3_nt: TGTGCCTGGACGTCGGGGCGGGGACCTGGAAACACCATATATTTT
cdr3_aa: CAWTSGRGPGNTIYF

d_call: -
j_call: TRBJ1-2
clone_size: -
v_call: TRBV19
cdr3_nt: TGTGCCAGTAGTCCGAGGGAGGGTTACAACTATGGCTACACCTTC
cdr3_aa: CASSPREGYNYGYTF

d_call: TRBD2
j_call: TRBJ2-2
clone_size: -
v_call: TRBV19
cdr3_nt: TGTGCCAGTAGCGCGCGGGAGGTCTTTTCCAAATTCACCGGGGAGCTGTTTTTT
cdr3_aa: CASSAREVFSKFTGELFF

d_call: -
j_call: TRBJ2-1
clone_size: few
v_call: TRBV9
cdr3_nt: TGTGCCAGCAGCGTAGCTTCGGATGAGCAGTTCTTC
cdr3_aa: CASSVASDEQFF